This TCR beta chain comes out of a study of CXCR3-negative and CXCR3-positive naive CD8 T cells. Study-wide background: Libraries each contributed about 1.5 +/- 0.3 million TRB reads, for around 150 million in total.

Regarding this clonotype: What it binds is not known.

The CDR3 has 15 residues. Germline values: CDR1 DFQATT, CDR2 SNEGSKA (reference sequence). The TRB cDNA libraries were prepared by 5' RACE with UMI labels. Following a re-call of the 5' RACE reads, TCRdb has one entry per CDR3 protein and lacks DNA. The sample data list some 41,000 distinct CDR3 sequences. Study observations and caveats: In both naive subsets diversity was comparably high, whereas memory CD8+ cells showed much lower diversity. Naive subsets displayed similar surface CD5, and TCR strength was inferred from TRB CDR3 properties. CXCR3 levels fell partly with cryopreservation; most assays relied on fresh PBMCs.

Sequencing was done on a sample of memory CD8+ T cells from blood. This clonotype was obtained from a human donor in good health. Some clones in this sample may be carry-over from other donors' samples. This sequence joins TRBV20-1 and TRBJ2-7; TCRdb's D gene call, TRBD1, goes unchecked for lack of DNA. The CDR3 reads CSARVTAKSSYEQYF.